This T cell receptor beta chain was sequenced during a study of response to subunit inactivated influenza vaccine. Germline lookup yields CDR1 SQVTM and CDR2 ANQGSEA. The CDR3 has 16 residues. Trimming removed 2 bases from V and 0 bases from J, with 15 bases in between. TCRdb reprocessed the RT-PCR reads via MiXCR and lists one record per CDR3 protein. The profile shows about 540,000 distinct CDR3 sequences, roughly 25% of them singletons. This sample also belongs to another study, concerning T cells expressing NK-cell markers. From that report: Generation of TCR beta cDNA was performed by 5'RACE template switching incorporating UMIs. HCMV seropositivity characterized most of the eight sequenced donors, and seronegativity one. NKG2C+ dominant clonotypes from 6 or 7 donors made up about 1.0-7.0% of CD8+ T cells.

The genes are TRBV29-1 and TRBJ2-3; D gene ambiguous. The receptor was isolated from a man aged 50 or older who received an inactivated influenza vaccine. Specimen: CD4+ T cells sorted from PBMCs, collected 12 days after vaccination. The CDR3 bases are TGCAGCGTTGAAATAGTTAACAGTGCTAGCACAGATACGCAGTATTTT. Protein: CSVEIVNSASTDTQYF.